Following are 5 T cell receptor beta chains from one sample sequenced in a study of cytomegalovirus exposure and HLA in healthy donors. Repertoires were generated with immunoSEQ multiplex PCR, while TCRdb's copy carries only in-frame clones and drops some. The sample has 110,000 to 150,000 clones, approximately 93% seen once. The sequenced material came from PBMCs. All receptors come from a man aged 18 to 30 in good health and CMV-seronegative.

The chain uses TRBV27 and TRBJ2-7, with a possible D match to TRBD1 (5 bases). Germline V lookup: CDR1 MNHEY, CDR2 SMNVEV (reference sequence). Trimming left V 0 bases short and J 7 bases short, with 16 bases between. The CDR3 consists of 15 residues. The CDR3 nucleotides are TGTGCCAGCAGTTTATCCATACAGGCCCGGCATGAGCAGTACGTC. As protein: CASSLSIQARHEQYV.

This sequence joins TRBV7-2 and TRBJ2-5; 11 nucleotides align to TRBD2. The germline V gene has CDR1 SGHTA and CDR2 FQGNSA. Trimming removed 1 base from V and 4 bases from J; junction bases left unmatched: 2. This CDR3 comprises 15 residues. CDR3 DNA: TGTGCCAGCAGCTTAGTAGCGGGAGGGCGAGAGACCCAGTACTTC. This encodes CASSLVAGGRETQYF. Drawing the rest from reference TRBV7-2 and TRBJ2-5, the complete variable domain is GAGVSQSPSNKVTEKGKDVELRCDPISGHTALYWYRQSLGQGLEFLIYFQGNSAPDKSGLPSDRFSAERTGGSVSTLTIQRTQQEDSAVYLCASSLVAGGRETQYFGPGTRLLVL.

The genes are TRBV10-3 and TRBJ2-3; 12 bases match TRBD2. The CDR3 is made up of 14 amino acids. Germline assignment: CDR1 ENHRY and CDR2 SYGVKD. The J segment lost 4 bases and the V segment lost 11 bases, leaving 7 bases of the junction unmatched. The DNA for the CDR3 is TGTGCCGGATCGACTAGCGGGGGAGCAGATACGCAGTATTTT. This codes for CAGSTSGGADTQYF.

V usage is TRBV5-1 and J usage is TRBJ2-2; the match to TRBD2 covers 7 bases. J lost 4 bases, V lost 3 bases, and 6 bases had no gene match. CDR3 length: 15 residues. Germline CDR1 SGHRS, CDR2 YFSETQ. The CDR3 nucleotides are TGCGCCAGCAGCTCAGCGGGGCTTAGCACCGGGGAGCTGTTTTTT. This codes for CASSSAGLSTGELFF.

This sequence joins TRBV29-1 and TRBJ2-5; 10 bases align to TRBD1. The CDR3 is 13 amino acids. Germline CDR1 is SQVTM and CDR2 is ANQGSEA. V shed 6 bases and J 6 bases; nucleotides not matched to a gene: 7. This chain's CDR3 is CSVVTGGEQTQYF. The CDR3 nucleotides are TGCAGCGTGGTGACAGGGGGCGAACAGACCCAGTACTTC.